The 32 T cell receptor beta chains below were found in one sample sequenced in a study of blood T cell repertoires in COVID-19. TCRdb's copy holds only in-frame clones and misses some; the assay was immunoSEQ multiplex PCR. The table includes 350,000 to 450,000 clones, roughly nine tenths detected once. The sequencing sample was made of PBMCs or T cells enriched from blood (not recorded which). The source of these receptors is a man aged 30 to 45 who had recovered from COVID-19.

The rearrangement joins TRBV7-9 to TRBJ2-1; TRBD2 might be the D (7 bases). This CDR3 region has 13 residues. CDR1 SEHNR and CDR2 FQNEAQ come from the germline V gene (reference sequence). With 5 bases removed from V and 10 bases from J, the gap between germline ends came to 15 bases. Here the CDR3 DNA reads TGTGCCAGCAGCCCAAGGGGGGAGGGAGAGCAGTTCTTC. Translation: CASSPRGEGEQFF.

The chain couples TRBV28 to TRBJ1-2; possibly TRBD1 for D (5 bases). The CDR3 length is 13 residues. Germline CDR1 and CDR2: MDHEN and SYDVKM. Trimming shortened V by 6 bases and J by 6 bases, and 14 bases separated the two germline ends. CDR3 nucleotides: TGTGCCAGCAGCCCTCCAGGGTTCCATGGCTACACCTTC. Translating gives CASSPPGFHGYTF.

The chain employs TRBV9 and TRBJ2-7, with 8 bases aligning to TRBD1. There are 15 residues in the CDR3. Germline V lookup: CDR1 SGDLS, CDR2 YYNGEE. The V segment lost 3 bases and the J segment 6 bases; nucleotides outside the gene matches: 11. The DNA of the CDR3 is TGTGCCAGCAGCGATGGGGATTGGACAGGGCGCGAGCAGTACTTC. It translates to CASSDGDWTGREQYF. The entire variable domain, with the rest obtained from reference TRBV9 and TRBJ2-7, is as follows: DSGVTQTPKHLITATGQRVTLRCSPRSGDLSVYWYQQSLDQGLQFLIQYYNGEERAKGNILERFSAQQFPDLHSELNLSSLELGDSALYFCASSDGDWTGREQYFGPGTRLTVT.

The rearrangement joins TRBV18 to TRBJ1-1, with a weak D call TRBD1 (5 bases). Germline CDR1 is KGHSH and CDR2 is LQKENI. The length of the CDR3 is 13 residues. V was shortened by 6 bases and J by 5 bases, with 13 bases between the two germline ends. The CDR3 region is CASSRASGTEAFF. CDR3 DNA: TGTGCCAGCTCCCGGGCGTCAGGGACTGAAGCTTTCTTT.

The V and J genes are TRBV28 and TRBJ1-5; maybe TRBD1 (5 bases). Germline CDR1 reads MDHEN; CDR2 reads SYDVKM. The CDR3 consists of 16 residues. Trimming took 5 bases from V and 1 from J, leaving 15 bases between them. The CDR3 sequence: CASSPHGGESNQPQHF. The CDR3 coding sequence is TGTGCCAGCAGTCCACACGGGGGGGAGAGCAATCAGCCCCAGCATTTT.

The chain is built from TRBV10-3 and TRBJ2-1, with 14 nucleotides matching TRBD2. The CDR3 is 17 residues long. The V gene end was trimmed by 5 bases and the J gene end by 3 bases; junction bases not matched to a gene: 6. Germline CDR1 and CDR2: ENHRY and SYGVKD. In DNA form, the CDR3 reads TGTGCCATCAGTCCACCGGGACTAGCGGGAGACTACAATGAGCAGTTCTTC. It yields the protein CAISPPGLAGDYNEQFF.

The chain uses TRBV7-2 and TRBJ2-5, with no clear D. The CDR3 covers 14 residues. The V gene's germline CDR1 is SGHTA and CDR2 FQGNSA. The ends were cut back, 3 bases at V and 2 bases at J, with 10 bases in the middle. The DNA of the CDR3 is TGTGCCAGCAGCTTGGATTTAGCACAAGAGACCCAGTACTTC. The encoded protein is CASSLDLAQETQYF.

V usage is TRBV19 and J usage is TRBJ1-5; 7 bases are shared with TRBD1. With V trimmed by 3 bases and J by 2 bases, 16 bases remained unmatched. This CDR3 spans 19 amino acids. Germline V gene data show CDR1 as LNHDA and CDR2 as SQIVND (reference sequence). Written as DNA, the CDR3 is TGTGCCAGTAGTATCCTCGACAAGACAATAACAGGGGGCAATCAGCCCCAGCATTTT. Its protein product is CASSILDKTITGGNQPQHF.

For the CDR3, the DNA is TGCAGCGCAGGGACAGATCTTAACTATGGCTACACCTTC. This translates into CSAGTDLNYGYTF. The rearrangement joins TRBV29-1 to TRBJ1-2; TRBD1 matches 7 bases. V trimming: 7 bases; J trimming: 1 base; junction bases outside the gene matches: 6. The CDR3 runs to 13 residues. The V gene's germline CDR1 is SQVTM and CDR2 ANQGSEA.

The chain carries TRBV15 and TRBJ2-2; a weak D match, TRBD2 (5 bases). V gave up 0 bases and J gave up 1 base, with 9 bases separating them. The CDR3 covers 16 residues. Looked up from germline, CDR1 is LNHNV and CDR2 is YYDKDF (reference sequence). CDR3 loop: CATSREGSGNTGELFF. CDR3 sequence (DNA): TGTGCCACCAGCAGAGAAGGGAGCGGGAACACCGGGGAGCTGTTTTTT.

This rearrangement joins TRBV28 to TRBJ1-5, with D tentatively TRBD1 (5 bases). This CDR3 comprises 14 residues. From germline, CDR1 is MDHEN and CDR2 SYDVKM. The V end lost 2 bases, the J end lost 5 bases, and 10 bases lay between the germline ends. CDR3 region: CASSLVRVDQPQHF. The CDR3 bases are TGTGCCAGCAGTTTAGTCAGGGTGGATCAGCCCCAGCATTTT.

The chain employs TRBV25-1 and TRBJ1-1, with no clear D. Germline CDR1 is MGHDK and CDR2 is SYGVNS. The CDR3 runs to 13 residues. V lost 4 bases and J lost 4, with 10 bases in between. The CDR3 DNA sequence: TGTGCCAGCAGTGGACCGGAGGGCACTGAAGCTTTCTTT. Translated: CASSGPEGTEAFF.

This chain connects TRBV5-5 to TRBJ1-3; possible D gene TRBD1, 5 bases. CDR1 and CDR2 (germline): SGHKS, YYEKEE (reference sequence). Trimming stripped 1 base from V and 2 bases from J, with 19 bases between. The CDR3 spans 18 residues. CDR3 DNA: TGTGCCAGCAGCTTGCGGTTGGGGGGAACCCTCACTGGAAACACCATATATTTT. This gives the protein CASSLRLGGTLTGNTIYF.

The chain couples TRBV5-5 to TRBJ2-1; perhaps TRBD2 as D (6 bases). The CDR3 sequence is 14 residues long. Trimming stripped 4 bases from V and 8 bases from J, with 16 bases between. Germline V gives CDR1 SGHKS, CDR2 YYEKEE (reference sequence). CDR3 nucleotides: TGTGCCAGCAGCCCGGAGGGCCAAGCCCATGAGCAGTTCTTC. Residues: CASSPEGQAHEQFF.

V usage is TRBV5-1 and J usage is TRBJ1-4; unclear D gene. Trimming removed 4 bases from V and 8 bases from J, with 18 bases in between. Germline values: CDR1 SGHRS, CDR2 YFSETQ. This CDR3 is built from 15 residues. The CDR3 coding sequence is TGCGCCAGCAGCCCGGACGGGATCAGAGGCGAAAAACTGTTTTTT. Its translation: CASSPDGIRGEKLFF.

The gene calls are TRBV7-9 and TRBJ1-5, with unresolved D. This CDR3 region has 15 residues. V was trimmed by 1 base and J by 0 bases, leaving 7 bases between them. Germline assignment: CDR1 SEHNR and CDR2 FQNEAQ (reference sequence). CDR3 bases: TGTGCCAGCAGCTTAGGGGCAGATAGCAATCAGCCCCAGCATTTT. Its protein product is CASSLGADSNQPQHF.

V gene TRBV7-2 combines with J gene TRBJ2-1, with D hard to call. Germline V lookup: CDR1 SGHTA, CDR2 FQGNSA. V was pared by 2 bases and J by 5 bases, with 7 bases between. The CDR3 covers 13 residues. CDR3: CASSLIQNNEQFF. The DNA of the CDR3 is TGTGCCAGCAGCTTAATACAGAACAATGAGCAGTTCTTC.

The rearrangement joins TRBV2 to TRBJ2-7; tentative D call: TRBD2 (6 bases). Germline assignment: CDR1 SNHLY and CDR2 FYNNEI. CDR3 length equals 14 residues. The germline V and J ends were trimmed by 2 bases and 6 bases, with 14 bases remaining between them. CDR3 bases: TGTGCCAGCAGTGAACACCTATCGGGAGTCGAGCAGTACTTC. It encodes CASSEHLSGVEQYF.

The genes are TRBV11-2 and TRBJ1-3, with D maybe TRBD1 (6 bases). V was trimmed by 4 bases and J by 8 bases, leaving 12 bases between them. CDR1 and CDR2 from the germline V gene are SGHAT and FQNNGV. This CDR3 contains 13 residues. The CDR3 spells CASSSNRVHTIYF. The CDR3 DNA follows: TGTGCCAGCAGCTCAAACAGGGTACACACCATATATTTT.

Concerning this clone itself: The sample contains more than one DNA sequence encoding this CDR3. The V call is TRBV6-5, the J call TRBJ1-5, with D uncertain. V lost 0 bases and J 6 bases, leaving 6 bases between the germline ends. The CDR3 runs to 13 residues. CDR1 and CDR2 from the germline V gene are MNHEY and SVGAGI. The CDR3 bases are TGTGCCAGCAGTTACTCGAGTGGTCAGCCCCAGCATTTT. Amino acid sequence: CASSYSSGQPQHF.

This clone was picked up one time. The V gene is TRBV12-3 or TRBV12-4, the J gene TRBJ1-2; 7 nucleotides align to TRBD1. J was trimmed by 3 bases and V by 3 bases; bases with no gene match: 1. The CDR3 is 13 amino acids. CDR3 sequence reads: CASSFGTDYGYTF. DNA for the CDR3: TGTGCCAGCAGTTTCGGGACAGACTATGGCTACACCTTC.

The CDR3 nucleotides are TGTGCCAGCGTTAGCGGGAGCGCGGGGACCCAGTACTTC. Translating it yields CASVSGSAGTQYF. V is TRBV7-8 and J is TRBJ2-5, with 9 nucleotides matching TRBD2. Germline CDR1 and CDR2: SGHVS and FQNEAQ. The trim removed 8 bases at V and 7 bases at J, leaving 8 bases unmatched. The length of the CDR3 is 13 residues.

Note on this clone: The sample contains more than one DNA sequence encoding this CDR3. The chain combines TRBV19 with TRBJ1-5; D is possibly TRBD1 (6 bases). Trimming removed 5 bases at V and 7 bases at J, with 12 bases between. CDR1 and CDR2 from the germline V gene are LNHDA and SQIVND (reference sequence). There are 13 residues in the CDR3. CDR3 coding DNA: TGTGCCAGTAGTCTACAGGGAAACCAGCCCCAGCATTTT. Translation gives CASSLQGNQPQHF.

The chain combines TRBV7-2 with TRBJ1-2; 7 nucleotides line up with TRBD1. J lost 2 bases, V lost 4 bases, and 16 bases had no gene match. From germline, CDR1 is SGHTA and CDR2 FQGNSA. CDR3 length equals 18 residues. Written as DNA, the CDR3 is TGTGCCAGCAGCTCACTTGTTTTTAGGGGGCCGGGGAACTATGGCTACACCTTC. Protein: CASSSLVFRGPGNYGYTF.

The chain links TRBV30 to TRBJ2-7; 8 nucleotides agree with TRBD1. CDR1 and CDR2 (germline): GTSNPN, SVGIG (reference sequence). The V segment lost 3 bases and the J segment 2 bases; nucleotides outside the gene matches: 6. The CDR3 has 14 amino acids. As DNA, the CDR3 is TGTGCCTGGAGCAGGGACAGGAGAGCCTACGAGCAGTACTTC. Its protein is CAWSRDRRAYEQYF.

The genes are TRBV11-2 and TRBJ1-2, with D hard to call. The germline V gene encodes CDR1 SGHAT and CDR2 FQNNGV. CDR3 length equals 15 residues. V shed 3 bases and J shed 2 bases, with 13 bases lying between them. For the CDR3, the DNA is TGTGCCAGCAGCTTTTCTGAAACACTAAACTATGGCTACACCTTC. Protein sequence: CASSFSETLNYGYTF.

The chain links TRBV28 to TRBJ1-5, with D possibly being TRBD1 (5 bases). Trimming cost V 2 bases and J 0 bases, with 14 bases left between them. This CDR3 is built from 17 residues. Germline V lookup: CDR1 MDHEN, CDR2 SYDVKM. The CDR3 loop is CASSLAGKGNSNQPQHF. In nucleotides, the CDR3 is TGTGCCAGCAGTTTAGCGGGGAAGGGGAATAGCAATCAGCCCCAGCATTTT.

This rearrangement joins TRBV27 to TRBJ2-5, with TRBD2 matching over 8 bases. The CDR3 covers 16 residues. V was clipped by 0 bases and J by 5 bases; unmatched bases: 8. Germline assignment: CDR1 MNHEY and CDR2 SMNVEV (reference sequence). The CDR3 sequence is CASSLSTSAWGETQYF. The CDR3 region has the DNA TGTGCCAGCAGTTTATCGACTAGCGCATGGGGGGAGACCCAGTACTTC.

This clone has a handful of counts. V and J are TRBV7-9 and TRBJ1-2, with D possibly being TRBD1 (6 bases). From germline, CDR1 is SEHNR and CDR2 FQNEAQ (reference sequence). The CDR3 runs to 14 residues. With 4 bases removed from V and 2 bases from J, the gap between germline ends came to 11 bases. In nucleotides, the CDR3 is TGTGCCAGCAGCTACTCCGGGACAAACTATGGCTACACCTTC. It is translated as CASSYSGTNYGYTF. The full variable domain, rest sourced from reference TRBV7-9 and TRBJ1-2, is DTGVSQNPRHKITKRGQNVTFRCDPISEHNRLYWYRQTLGQGPEFLTYFQNEAQLEKSRLLSDRFSAERPKGSFSTLEIQRTEQGDSAMYLCASSYSGTNYGYTFGSGTRLTVV.

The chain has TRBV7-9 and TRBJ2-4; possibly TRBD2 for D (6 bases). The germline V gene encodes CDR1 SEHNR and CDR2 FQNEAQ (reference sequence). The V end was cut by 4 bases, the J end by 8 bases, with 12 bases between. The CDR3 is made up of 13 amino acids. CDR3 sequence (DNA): TGTGCCAGCAGCTCCCCCGGGGGACACATTCAGTACTTC. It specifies CASSSPGGHIQYF.

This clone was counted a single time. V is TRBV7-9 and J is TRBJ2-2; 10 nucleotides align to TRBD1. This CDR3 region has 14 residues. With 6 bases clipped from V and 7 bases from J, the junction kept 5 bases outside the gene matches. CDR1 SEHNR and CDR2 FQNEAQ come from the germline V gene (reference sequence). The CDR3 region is CASRPGQGSGELFF. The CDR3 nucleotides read TGTGCCAGCAGGCCGGGACAGGGGAGCGGGGAGCTGTTTTTT.

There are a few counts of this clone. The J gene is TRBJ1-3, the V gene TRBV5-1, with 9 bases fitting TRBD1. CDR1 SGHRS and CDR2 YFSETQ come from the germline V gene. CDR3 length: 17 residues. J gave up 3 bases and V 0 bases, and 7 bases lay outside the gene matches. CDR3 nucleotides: TGCGCCAGCAGCTTGGCTTCGGGACAGGGACTTGGAAACACCATATATTTT. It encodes CASSLASGQGLGNTIYF.